These 5 T cell receptor beta chains share one sample of origin, sequenced in a study of T cell responses to AZD1222 COVID-19 vaccine. Clones were sequenced by immunoSEQ multiplex PCR, and TCRdb holds only the in-frame ones, with some missing. The sample records under 200,000 clones, just over 90% being singletons. This specimen was peripheral blood, taken on day 0 of AZD1222 vaccination. Every receptor here comes from an adult in good health.

The V and J genes are TRBV5-6 and TRBJ2-1; 8 bases map to TRBD2. CDR3 size: 15 residues. CDR1 and CDR2 from the germline V gene are SGHDT and YYEEEE. Losses at the gene ends were 7 bases for V and 2 bases for J; bases not matched to a gene: 8. The CDR3 DNA reads as TGTGCCAGCGATCGGGGGGGCGCTACCTACAATGAGCAGTTCTTC. Translating gives CASDRGGATYNEQFF.

The chain is built from TRBV28 and TRBJ2-1, with D possibly being TRBD2 (5 bases). V gave up 3 bases and J gave up 8 bases, with 14 bases separating them. CDR1 is MDHEN, CDR2 SYDVKM, per germline. CDR3 length equals 14 residues. The CDR3 sequence: CASSLGRLIYEQFF. As DNA, the CDR3 is TGTGCCAGCAGTTTGGGGAGACTGATCTATGAGCAGTTCTTC.

The chain couples TRBV2 to TRBJ1-5; D not resolved. The V and J ends lost 5 bases and 4 bases respectively, with 12 bases between them. The length of the CDR3 is 14 residues. In germline, CDR1 is SNHLY, CDR2 FYNNEI. CDR3 sequence (DNA): TGTGCCAGCAGTCTTAGGGCAGAGAATCAGCCCCAGCATTTT. Protein: CASSLRAENQPQHF.

This chain joins TRBV11-2 and TRBJ2-5; D is ambiguous. The germline V gene has CDR1 SGHAT and CDR2 FQNNGV. Trimming shortened V by 1 base and J by 4 bases, and 4 bases separated the two germline ends. CDR3 length: 12 amino acids. CDR3 loop: CASSLVGETQYF. The CDR3 DNA reads TGTGCCAGCAGCTTAGTCGGAGAGACCCAGTACTTC. Supplemented by reference TRBV11-2 and TRBJ2-5, the full variable domain reads EAGVAQSPRYKIIEKRQSVAFWCNPISGHATLYWYQQILGQGPKLLIQFQNNGVVDDSQLPKDRFSAERLKGVDSTLKIQPAKLEDSAVYLCASSLVGETQYFGPGTRLLVL.

This sequence joins TRBV19 and TRBJ2-2; possibly TRBD2 for D (6 bases). The germline gives CDR1 LNHDA, CDR2 SQIVND (reference sequence). The CDR3 sequence is 15 residues long. The V end was cut by 3 bases, the J end by 2 bases, with 10 bases between. The CDR3 spells CASSIPGVNTGELFF. The CDR3 DNA follows: TGTGCCAGTAGTATCCCGGGAGTAAACACCGGGGAGCTGTTTTTT.